Listed here are 13 T cell receptor beta chains from one sample, sequenced in a study of graft-versus-host responses after intestinal transplantation. Produced via immunoSEQ multiplex PCR; TCRdb's table is partial and in-frame only. The sample has 130,000 to 150,000 clones, roughly 91% seen once. Antigens of these TCRs are unknown. The sample in question was unstimulated CD4+ T cells sorted from spleen or lymph node cells, obtained before intestinal transplant. The receptors were sampled from a human donor who received an intestinal transplant.

The CDR3 is CAISDRGGASGTEAFF. DNA for the CDR3: TGTGCCATCAGTGATCGGGGGGGCGCATCTGGCACTGAAGCTTTCTTT. V and J are TRBV10-3 and TRBJ1-1, with D possibly matching TRBD1 (6 bases). CDR1 ENHRY and CDR2 SYGVKD come from the germline V gene. The CDR3 has 16 amino acids. With 3 bases removed from V and 4 bases from J, the gap between germline ends came to 18 bases.

The J gene is TRBJ1-4, the V gene TRBV5-5; possibly TRBD1 for D (6 bases). The germline V gene has CDR1 SGHKS and CDR2 YYEKEE (reference sequence). The CDR3 sequence is 14 residues long. Trimming stripped 2 bases from V and 8 bases from J, with 13 bases between. CDR3 amino acids: CASSFLGAREKLFF. As DNA, the CDR3 is TGTGCCAGCAGCTTTTTGGGGGCGAGGGAAAAACTGTTTTTT. Filled out from reference TRBV5-5 and TRBJ1-4, the complete variable domain reads DAGVTQSPTHLIKTRGQQVTLRCSPISGHKSVSWYQQVLGQGPQFIFQYYEKEERGRGNFPDRFSARQFPNYSSELNVNALLLGDSALYLCASSFLGAREKLFFGSGTQLSVL.

The chain is built from TRBV5-5 and TRBJ2-7; 8 bases agree with TRBD1. Germline V gives CDR1 SGHKS, CDR2 YYEKEE (reference sequence). The CDR3 contains 13 residues. V lost 4 bases, J lost 7 bases, and 7 bases stayed unmatched. The CDR3 loop reads CASSRTGLLEQYF. The CDR3 coding sequence is TGTGCCAGCAGCCGGACAGGGCTCCTGGAGCAGTACTTC.

CDR3 in DNA: TGCGCCAGCAGTCGGGACAGACAAGAGACCCAGTACTTC. It yields the protein CASSRDRQETQYF. The rearrangement joins TRBV5-1 to TRBJ2-5; TRBD1 aligns across 7 bases. V shed 5 bases, J shed 2 bases, and the junction held 3 bases outside the gene matches. The CDR3 loop spans 13 amino acids. Germline assignment: CDR1 SGHRS and CDR2 YFSETQ.

The V call is TRBV5-4, the J call TRBJ1-2; 12 positions agree with TRBD1. Per germline, CDR1 SGHNT and CDR2 YYREEE (reference sequence). Unmatched junction bases numbered 4, after V lost 3 bases and J lost 7 bases. The CDR3 is made up of 14 amino acids. The CDR3 region has the DNA TGTGCCAGCAGCTCGGGACAGGGGGCAGGTGGCTACACCTTC. Encoded protein: CASSSGQGAGGYTF.

This chain links TRBV5-1 with TRBJ2-3, with TRBD2 identical over 11 bases. The ends lost 3 bases at V and 0 bases at J; junction bases unmatched: 9. In germline, CDR1 is SGHRS, CDR2 YFSETQ. The CDR3 runs to 18 residues. CDR3 DNA sequence: TGCGCCAGCAGCTCCGGGACTAGCGGAAGCACTAGCACAGATACGCAGTATTTT. Translating gives CASSSGTSGSTSTDTQYF.

This clone was recorded a few times. This sequence joins TRBV30 and TRBJ1-2; 7 bases match TRBD1. Per the germline V gene, CDR1 is GTSNPN and CDR2 is SVGIG (reference sequence). V trimming: 2 bases; J trimming: 1 base; junction bases outside the gene matches: 4. The CDR3 has 14 amino acids. The CDR3 DNA is TGTGCCTGGAGTCTGACAGGGCTTAACTATGGCTACACCTTC. This gives the protein CAWSLTGLNYGYTF.

This chain joins TRBV19 and TRBJ1-3; 10 bases are shared with TRBD1. Trimming at V came to 4 bases and at J to 1 base, leaving 10 bases not matched to a gene. The germline V gene has CDR1 LNHDA and CDR2 SQIVND (reference sequence). The CDR3 runs 18 residues. DNA for the CDR3: TGTGCCAGTAGTAAAGACAGGGGGCGCGTGAGATCTGGAAACACCATATATTTT. Amino acid sequence: CASSKDRGRVRSGNTIYF.

The CDR3 DNA is TGTGCCAGCCCTCACCATTCTGGGACAGATAATAATTCACCCCTCCACTTT. Its protein is CASPHHSGTDNNSPLHF. The chain couples TRBV18 to TRBJ1-6; 7 bases match TRBD1. With V trimmed by 8 bases and J by 5 bases, 15 bases remained unmatched. CDR3 length equals 17 residues. Germline V gene data show CDR1 as KGHSH and CDR2 as LQKENI.

V gene TRBV11-2 combines with J gene TRBJ2-7; no reliable D call. Germline lookup yields CDR1 SGHAT and CDR2 FQNNGV. CDR3 length: 15 residues. Trimming shortened V by 0 bases and J by 6 bases, and 15 bases separated the two germline ends. The CDR3 bases are TGTGCCAGCAGCTTAGAACCGTACCCCTCAACCGAGCAGTACTTC. Its translation: CASSLEPYPSTEQYF.

The chain combines TRBV2 with TRBJ1-1; D gene uncertain. CDR1 and CDR2 (germline): SNHLY, FYNNEI. The CDR3 is made up of 15 amino acids. V dropped 6 bases and J dropped 2 bases, with 16 bases sitting between them. As DNA, the CDR3 is TGTGCCAGCAGCGACCCCGGGCAGCCAAACACTGAAGCTTTCTTT. Translating gives CASSDPGQPNTEAFF.

The genes are TRBV9 and TRBJ2-7; D gene ambiguous. Germline CDR1 is SGDLS and CDR2 is YYNGEE. CDR3 length equals 15 residues. The V gene lost 0 bases and the J gene lost 7 bases, with 17 bases spanning the gap. This chain's CDR3 is CASSVESGILNEQYF. In nucleotides, the CDR3 is TGTGCCAGCAGCGTAGAATCCGGAATCCTAAATGAGCAGTACTTC.

The V and J genes are TRBV7-9 and TRBJ2-1, with 9 bases that match TRBD1. Germline lookup yields CDR1 SEHNR and CDR2 FQNEAQ (reference sequence). The V gene end was trimmed by 3 bases and the J gene end by 5 bases; junction bases not matched to a gene: 2. This CDR3 comprises 14 residues. For the CDR3, the DNA is TGTGCCAGCAGCTTGAGGGACAGGGACAATGAGCAGTTCTTC. Amino acid sequence: CASSLRDRDNEQFF.